This is a list of T cell receptor beta chains from one sample in a study of shared clonotypes between healthy human individuals. Data came from immunoSEQ multiplex PCR; TCRdb stores just in-frame clones and leaves some out. The sample lists 150,000 to 200,000 clones, over 50% seen once, with about 10% in the top ten. Sequenced sample: memory CD4+ T cells sorted from blood. Receptor source: a young man in good health. The CDR3 runs from the conserved cysteine through the conserved F or W. The D gene is left open where the match is weak. Only some rows state a clone size, as once, few, many or a class for expanded clones.

NA	TRBV7-7	TRBJ2-7	few	TGTGCCAGCAGCCCCCAGGGGAGTCCTTACGAGCAGTACTTC	CASSPQGSPYEQYF
NA	TRBV5-4	TRBJ2-5	NA	TGTGCCAGCAGCTTAGGAGGGCACCAAGAGACCCAGTACTTC	CASSLGGHQETQYF
NA	TRBV6-5	TRBJ2-6	NA	TGTGCCAGCAGCCTCGGGGGCTCTGGGGCCAACGTCCTGACTTTC	CASSLGGSGANVLTF
NA	TRBV29-1	TRBJ2-1	NA	TGCAGCGGAAGTAAAGCTGGCAATGAGCAGTTCTTC	CSGSKAGNEQFF
NA	TRBV11-3	TRBJ2-1	NA	TGTGCCAGCAGCTTAGGAGCGGGCTCCTACAATGAGCAGTTCTTC	CASSLGAGSYNEQFF
TRBD1	TRBV7-9	TRBJ1-1	NA	TGTGCCAGCAGCATTGCACAGGGGAAAGCCACTGAAGTTTTCTTT	CASSIAQGKATEVFF
TRBD2	TRBV2	TRBJ2-3	few	TGTGCCAGCATACTAGCGGGCACAGATACGCAGTATTTT	CASILAGTDTQYF
TRBD1	TRBV2	TRBJ2-5	once	TGTGCCAGCGCCCCCGGGACAGGGCTGGAGACCCAGTACTTC	CASAPGTGLETQYF
NA	TRBV4-1	TRBJ2-5	NA	TGCGCCAGCAGCCAAGAAGGCCCGCCCGTAGTAGAGACCCAGTACTTC	CASSQEGPPVVETQYF
NA	TRBV2	TRBJ2-7	NA	TGTGCCAGCGGCCGACTTAGCCACGAGCAGTACTTC	CASGRLSHEQYF
TRBD1	TRBV11-2	TRBJ2-2	few	TGTGCCAGCAGCTTAGACCGGGACAGGACGAACACCGGGGAGCTGTTTTTT	CASSLDRDRTNTGELFF
NA	TRBV11-2	TRBJ2-7	NA	TGTGCCAGCAGCTTATATCGCCCAGTTAGTTCCTCCTACGAGCAGTACTTC	CASSLYRPVSSSYEQYF
NA	TRBV14	TRBJ2-1	many	TGTGCCAGCAGCCAAGATCCCCAACGGGGCGAGCAGTTCTTC	CASSQDPQRGEQFF